Sequencing of this T cell receptor (beta chain) was carried out in a study of response to subunit inactivated influenza vaccine. This clonotype was found many times. Germline V lookup: CDR1 LGHNA, CDR2 YNFKEQ. The V and J ends lost 0 bases and 5 bases respectively, with 10 bases between them. The CDR3 is 14 amino acids. TCRdb passed the RT-PCR reads through MiXCR, listing each CDR3 protein once. The sample records about 240,000 distinct CDR3 sequences, over 9% being singletons. The rearrangement uses TRBV4-2 and TRBJ2-5; either TRBD1 or TRBD2 may fit D (6 bases each). The receptor's source is a man aged 50 to 59 who received an inactivated influenza vaccine. Source: non-naive T cells sorted from PBMCs, taken 14 to 15 days before vaccination. The CDR3 loop is CASSQDRGGETQYF. The CDR3 DNA reads TGTGCCAGCAGCCAAGACAGGGGAGGCGAGACCCAGTACTTC.